Only a few counts were recorded for the clone carrying this T cell receptor beta chain. Its antigen remains unidentified. The authors extracted RNA and reverse transcribed it into cDNA as the sequencing template. The method was immunoSEQ multiplex PCR; TCRdb's version includes in-frame clones alone and lacks a portion of them. Of roughly 150,000 clones in the sample, 58% were seen once. Germline assignment: CDR1 SQVTM and CDR2 ANQGSEA. This CDR3 has 14 amino acids. Trimming pared 6 bases from V and 2 bases from J, leaving 15 bases between. The data were obtained in a study of CD8+ T cells in alopecia areata. Study conclusions and caveats: Against the mouse data, patients shared TCRs less clearly, possibly for HLA reasons. Compared with normal scalp, lesional scalp had higher clonality and more expanded CD8+ clones.

Both peripheral blood and punch biopsies of lesional scalp skin were obtained from patients who had alopecia areata. PBMCs yielded sorted CD4+ and CD8+ T cells. This rearrangement joins TRBV29-1 to TRBJ2-3; D may be TRBD1 or TRBD2 (5 bases each). The material was CD4+ T cells sorted from blood, obtained at week 0. The TCR originated in a human donor with alopecia areata. The CDR3 DNA sequence: TGCAGCGTGTCCCCGGGGCAGAACACAGATACGCAGTATTTT. Its protein is CSVSPGQNTDTQYF.